This TCR beta chain derives from a study of blood T cell repertoires in COVID-19. Study information: Spain, Italy and the United States supplied samples that represented acute and convalescent COVID-19. The analysed material was cDNA or gDNA that came from T cells, B-cell-depleted T cells, or PBMCs.

This clone was seen only once. Original processing notes: Reference gene primer amplification gave estimated nucleated cell counts. Generated by immunoSEQ multiplex PCR, the TCRdb table keeps only in-frame clones and is missing some. From that table come the V and J calls and clone size; the DNA was used to work out D and trimming. This sample has about 74,000 clones; around 75% occur once, and the top ten carry roughly 21%. The sample comprised peripheral blood. This TCR derives from a man between 65 and 85 years old with acute or convalescent COVID-19.

CDR3 coding DNA: TGTGCCAGTACCTTAGCGGGAGGGCACTACAATGAGCAGTTCTTC. It codes for CASTLAGGHYNEQFF. The V call is TRBV19, the J call TRBJ2-1, with 11 nucleotides matching TRBD2. The CDR3 runs to 15 residues. Germline CDR1 is LNHDA and CDR2 is SQIVND (reference sequence). The V segment lost 7 bases and the J segment 3 bases; nucleotides outside the gene matches: 5.